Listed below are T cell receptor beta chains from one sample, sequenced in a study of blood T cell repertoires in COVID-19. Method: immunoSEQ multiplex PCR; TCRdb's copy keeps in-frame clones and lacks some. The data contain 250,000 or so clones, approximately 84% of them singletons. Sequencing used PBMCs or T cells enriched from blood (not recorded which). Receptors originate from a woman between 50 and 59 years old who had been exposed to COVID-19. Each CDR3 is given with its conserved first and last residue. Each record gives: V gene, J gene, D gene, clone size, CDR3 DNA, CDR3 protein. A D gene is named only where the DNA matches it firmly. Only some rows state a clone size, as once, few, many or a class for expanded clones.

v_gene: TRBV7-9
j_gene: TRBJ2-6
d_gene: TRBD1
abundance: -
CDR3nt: TGTGCCAGCAGCTTAGAACAGGGGGTTCCTGGGGCCAACGTCCTGACTTTC
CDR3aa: CASSLEQGVPGANVLTF

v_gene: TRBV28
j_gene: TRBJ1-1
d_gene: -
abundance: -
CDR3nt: TGTGCCAGCACCCCGACAGGGAACACTGAAGCTTTCTTT
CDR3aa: CASTPTGNTEAFF

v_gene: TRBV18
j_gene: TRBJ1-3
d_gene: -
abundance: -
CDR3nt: TGTGCCAGCTCAACAGGAGAGCCTGGAAACACCATATATTTT
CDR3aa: CASSTGEPGNTIYF

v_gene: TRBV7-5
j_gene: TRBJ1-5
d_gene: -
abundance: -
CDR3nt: TGTGCCAGACCCAGGGGGAAAGGGAGAAGCAATCAGCCCCAGCATTTT
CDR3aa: CARPRGKGRSNQPQHF

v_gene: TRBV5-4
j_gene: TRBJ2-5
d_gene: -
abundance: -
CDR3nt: TGTGCCAGCAGCTACGGGAGCGGCCTAGGAGAGACCCAGTACTTC
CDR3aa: CASSYGSGLGETQYF

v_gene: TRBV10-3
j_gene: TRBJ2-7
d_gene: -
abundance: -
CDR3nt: TGTGCCATCAGCCTTGACAGTCCCACCTACGAGCAGTACTTC
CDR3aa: CAISLDSPTYEQYF

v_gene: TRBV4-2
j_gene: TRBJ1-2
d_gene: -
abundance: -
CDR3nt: TGTGCCAGCAGCTCCGGGACACCCAGGGACTATGGCTACACCTTC
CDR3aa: CASSSGTPRDYGYTF

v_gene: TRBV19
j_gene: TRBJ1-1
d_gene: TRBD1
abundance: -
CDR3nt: TGTGCCAGTAGTATACGAGTCCCGGGACAGGTTCAACCCAGGAACACTGAAGCTTTCTTT
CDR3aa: CASSIRVPGQVQPRNTEAFF

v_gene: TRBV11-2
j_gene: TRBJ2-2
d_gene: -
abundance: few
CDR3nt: TGTGCCAGCAGTTCAGTCGAAGCGAACACCGGGGAGCTGTTTTTT
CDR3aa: CASSSVEANTGELFF

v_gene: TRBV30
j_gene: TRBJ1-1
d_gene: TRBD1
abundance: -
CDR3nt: TGTGCCTGTAAAAGAGGGGTACCGAGAAGGGGGCTGATGAACACTGAAGCTTTCTTT
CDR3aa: CACKRGVPRRGLMNTEAFF

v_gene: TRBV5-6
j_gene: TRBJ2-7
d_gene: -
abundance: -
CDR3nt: TGTGCCAGCAGCCCTGACAGTTTCTCCTACGAGCAGTACTTC
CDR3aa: CASSPDSFSYEQYF

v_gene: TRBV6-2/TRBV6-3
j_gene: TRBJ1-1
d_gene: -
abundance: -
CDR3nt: TGTGCCAGCAGTTACGTAGGAAGCGGAACTGAAGCTTTCTTT
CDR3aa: CASSYVGSGTEAFF

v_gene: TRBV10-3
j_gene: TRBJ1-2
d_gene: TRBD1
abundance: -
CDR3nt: TGTGCCATCAAACGGGAGGGGGCAGGCGGCTACACCTTC
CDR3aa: CAIKREGAGGYTF

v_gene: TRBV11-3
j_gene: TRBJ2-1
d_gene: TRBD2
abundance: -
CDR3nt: TGTGCCAGCAGCCCTAGCGGGGGGTCCGTGCAGTTCTTC
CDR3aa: CASSPSGGSVQFF

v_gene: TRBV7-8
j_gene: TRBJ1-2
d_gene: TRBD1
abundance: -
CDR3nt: TGTGCCAGCAGCTTAGAGGGACAGCTTTCTAACTATGGCTACACCTTC
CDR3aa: CASSLEGQLSNYGYTF

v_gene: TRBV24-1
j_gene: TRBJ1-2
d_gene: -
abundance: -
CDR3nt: TGTGCCACCAGTGCATCGGGGGACTACAGGGTGCGGGGCTACACCTTC
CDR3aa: CATSASGDYRVRGYTF

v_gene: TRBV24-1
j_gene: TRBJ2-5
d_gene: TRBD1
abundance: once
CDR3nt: TGTGCCACCTCGGGACAGTATCAAGAGACCCAGTACTTC
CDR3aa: CATSGQYQETQYF

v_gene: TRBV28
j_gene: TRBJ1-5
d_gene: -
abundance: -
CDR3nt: TGTGCCAGCAGTTTCGGTGAAGAGAAGCCCCAGCATTTT
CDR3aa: CASSFGEEKPQHF

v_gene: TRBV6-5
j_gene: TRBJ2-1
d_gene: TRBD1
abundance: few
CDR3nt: TGTGCCAGCACTCGGGCAGGGGGCTTTGATGAGCAGTTCTTC
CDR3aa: CASTRAGGFDEQFF

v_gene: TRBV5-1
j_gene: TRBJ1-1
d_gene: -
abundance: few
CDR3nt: TGCGCCAGCAGCCTAGACCCCGGGGGAGGGACTGGTGAAGCTTTCTTT
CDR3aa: CASSLDPGGGTGEAFF

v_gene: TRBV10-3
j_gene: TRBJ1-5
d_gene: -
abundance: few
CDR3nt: TGTGCCATCAGTGACAGTCGAAATAGCAATCAGCCCCAGCATTTT
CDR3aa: CAISDSRNSNQPQHF

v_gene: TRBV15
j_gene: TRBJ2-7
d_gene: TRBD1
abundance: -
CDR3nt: TGTGCCACCAGCAGAGATGCACAGGGGAATTACGAGCAGTACTTC
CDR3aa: CATSRDAQGNYEQYF

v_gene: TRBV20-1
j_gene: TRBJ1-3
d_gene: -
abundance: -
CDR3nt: TGCAGTGCTAGTGCGAATGGGGCGAGTGGAAACACCATATATTTT
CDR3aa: CSASANGASGNTIYF

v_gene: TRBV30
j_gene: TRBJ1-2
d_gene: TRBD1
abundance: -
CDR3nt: TGTGCCTGGAGTGTGGCAGGGGGAATGATCTATGGCTACACCTTC
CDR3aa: CAWSVAGGMIYGYTF

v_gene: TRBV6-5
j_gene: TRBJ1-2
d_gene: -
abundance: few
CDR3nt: TGTGCCAGCACTTCACAGGCCCTAGGTGGCTACACCTTC
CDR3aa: CASTSQALGGYTF

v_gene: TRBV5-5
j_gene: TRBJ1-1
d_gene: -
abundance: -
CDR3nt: TGTGCCAGCAGCTTCTCGGGTTCGACTGAAGCTTTCTTT
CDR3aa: CASSFSGSTEAFF

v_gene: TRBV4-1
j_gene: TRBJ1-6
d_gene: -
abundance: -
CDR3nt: TGCGCCAGCAGCCAAGATGAAGGGGGAAAGGGCTCCTATAATTCACCCCTCCACTTT
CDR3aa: CASSQDEGGKGSYNSPLHF

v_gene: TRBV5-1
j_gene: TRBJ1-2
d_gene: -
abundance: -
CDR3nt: TGCGCCAGCAGCTTAGAGGGCTTAGACTATGGCTACACCTTC
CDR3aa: CASSLEGLDYGYTF

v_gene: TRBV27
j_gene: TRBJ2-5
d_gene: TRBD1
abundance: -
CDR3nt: TGTGCCAGCAGTTATTCACCCGGGACAGGGTGGCAAGAGACCCAGTACTTC
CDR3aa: CASSYSPGTGWQETQYF

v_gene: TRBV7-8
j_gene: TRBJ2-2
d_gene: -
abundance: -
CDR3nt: TGTGCCAGCAGCTTACGGTCCACCGGGGAGCTGTTTTTT
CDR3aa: CASSLRSTGELFF

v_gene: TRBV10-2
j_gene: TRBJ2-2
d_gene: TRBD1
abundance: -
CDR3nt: TGCGCCAGCGTCCGGGACAGGGGGCGTACCGGGGAGCTGTTTTTT
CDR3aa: CASVRDRGRTGELFF

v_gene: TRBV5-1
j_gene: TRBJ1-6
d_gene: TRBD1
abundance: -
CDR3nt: TGCGCCAGTACGACCGGGACAGCTCTTAATTCACCCCTCCACTTT
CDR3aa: CASTTGTALNSPLHF

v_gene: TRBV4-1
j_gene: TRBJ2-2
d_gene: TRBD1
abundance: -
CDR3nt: TGCGCCAGCAGCCAGTCGGACAGGGGGTACACCGGGGAGCTGTTTTTT
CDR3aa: CASSQSDRGYTGELFF

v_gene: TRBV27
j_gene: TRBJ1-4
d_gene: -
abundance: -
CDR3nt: TGTGCCAGCAGCTCCGACAGAGCTAATGAAAAACTGTTTTTT
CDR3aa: CASSSDRANEKLFF

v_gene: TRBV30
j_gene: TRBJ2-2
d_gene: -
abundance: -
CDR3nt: TGTGCCTGGAGTGAGCTAGCGATAAAGGGGGAGCTGTTTTTT
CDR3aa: CAWSELAIKGELFF

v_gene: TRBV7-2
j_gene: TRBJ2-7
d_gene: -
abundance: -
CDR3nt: TGTGCCAGCAGTCCTACCCGGGGGGCGAACGAGCAGTACTTC
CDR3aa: CASSPTRGANEQYF

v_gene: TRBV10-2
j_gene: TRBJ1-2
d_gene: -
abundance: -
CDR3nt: TGCGCCAGCAGGGAAGTCGCGGACTATGGCTACACCTTC
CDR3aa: CASREVADYGYTF

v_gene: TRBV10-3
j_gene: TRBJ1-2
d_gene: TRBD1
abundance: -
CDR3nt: TGTGCCATCCAACAGGGGAGGGGCTACACCTTC
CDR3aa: CAIQQGRGYTF

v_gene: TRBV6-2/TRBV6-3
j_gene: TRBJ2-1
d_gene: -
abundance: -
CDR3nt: TGTGCCAGCAGTTACTTTTCGAAGGGACTTTCAAACAATGAGCAGTTCTTC
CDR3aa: CASSYFSKGLSNNEQFF

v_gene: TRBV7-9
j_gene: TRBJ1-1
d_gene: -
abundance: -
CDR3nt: TGTGCCAGCAGCTCCAGTTCTGAAGCTTTCTTT
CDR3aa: CASSSSSEAFF

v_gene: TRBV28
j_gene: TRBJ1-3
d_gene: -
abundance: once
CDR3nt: TGTGCCAGCAGTTTCTGGAGTGGGGGCAAGTCTGGAAACACCATATATTTT
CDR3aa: CASSFWSGGKSGNTIYF

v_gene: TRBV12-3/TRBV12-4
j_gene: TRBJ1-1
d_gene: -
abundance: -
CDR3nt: TGTGCCAGCAGGCCGATTGGGAGCACTGAAGCTTTCTTT
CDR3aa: CASRPIGSTEAFF

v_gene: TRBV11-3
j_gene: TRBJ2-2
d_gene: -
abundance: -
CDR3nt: TGTGCCAGCAGCCCAAAGAACACCGGGGAGCTGTTTTTT
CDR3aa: CASSPKNTGELFF

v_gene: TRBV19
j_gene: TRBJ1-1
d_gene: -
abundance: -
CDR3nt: TGTGCCAGTAGTATGCGGCGGAACACTGAAGCTTTCTTT
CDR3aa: CASSMRRNTEAFF

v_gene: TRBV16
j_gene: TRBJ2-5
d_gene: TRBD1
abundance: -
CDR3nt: TGTGCCAGCAGCCGCGGACAGGGGCGCAGGGAGACCCAGTACTTC
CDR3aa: CASSRGQGRRETQYF

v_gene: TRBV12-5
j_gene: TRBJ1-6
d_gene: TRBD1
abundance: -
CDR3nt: TGTGCTAGTGGTCCCGGACAGGGTTTCGGATCACCCCTCCACTTT
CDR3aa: CASGPGQGFGSPLHF

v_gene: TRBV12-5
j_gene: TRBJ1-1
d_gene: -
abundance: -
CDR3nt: TGTGCTAGTGCCCTCAACAGGGAAATGGGGACTGAAGCTTTCTTT
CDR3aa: CASALNREMGTEAFF

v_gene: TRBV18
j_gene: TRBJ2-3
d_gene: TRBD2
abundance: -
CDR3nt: TGTGCCAGCTCAAGTCTAGCGGCTGATACGCAGTATTTT
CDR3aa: CASSSLAADTQYF